This T cell receptor beta chain is drawn from a study of blood T cell repertoires in COVID-19. Study-wide background: The study drew acute and convalescent COVID-19 samples from the United States, Italy and Spain. PBMCs, B-cell-depleted T cells, or T cells were the source of the cDNA or gDNA that made up the material.

Germline loops: CDR1 SGHVS, CDR2 FQNEAQ. This CDR3 has 14 residues. V shed 5 bases and J shed 3 bases, with 11 bases lying between them. In the source study's methods: From reference gene primer amplification, estimates of nucleated cell counts were derived. The assay was immunoSEQ multiplex PCR, and TCRdb's table has in-frame clones only and misses some. V and J calls and clone size come straight from that table; D and trimming were deduced from the DNA. This table holds about 210,000 clones, 80% to 90% found once. This chain links TRBV7-8 with TRBJ1-5; perhaps TRBD1 as D (6 bases). The sequence derives from a woman aged 40 to 50 with active or convalescent COVID-19. The source material was peripheral blood. In DNA form, the CDR3 reads TGTGCCAGCAGCCCCCGACAGGCCAATCAGCCCCAGCATTTT. Its protein product is CASSPRQANQPQHF.